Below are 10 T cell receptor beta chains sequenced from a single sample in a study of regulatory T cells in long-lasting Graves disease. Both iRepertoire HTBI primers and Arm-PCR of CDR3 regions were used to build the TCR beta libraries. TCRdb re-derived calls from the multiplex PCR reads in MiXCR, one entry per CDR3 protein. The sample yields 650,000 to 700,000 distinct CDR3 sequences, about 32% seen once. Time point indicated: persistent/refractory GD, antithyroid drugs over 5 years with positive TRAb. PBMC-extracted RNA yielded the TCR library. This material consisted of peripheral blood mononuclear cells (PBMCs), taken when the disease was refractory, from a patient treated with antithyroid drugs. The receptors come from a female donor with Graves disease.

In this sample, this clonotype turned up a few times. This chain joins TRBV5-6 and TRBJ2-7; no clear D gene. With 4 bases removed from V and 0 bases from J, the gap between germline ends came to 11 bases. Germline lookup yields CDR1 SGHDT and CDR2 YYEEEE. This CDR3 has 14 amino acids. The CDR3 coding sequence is TGTGCCAGCAGCCCTCTTCCTAGCTCCTACGAGCAGTACTTC. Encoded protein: CASSPLPSSYEQYF.

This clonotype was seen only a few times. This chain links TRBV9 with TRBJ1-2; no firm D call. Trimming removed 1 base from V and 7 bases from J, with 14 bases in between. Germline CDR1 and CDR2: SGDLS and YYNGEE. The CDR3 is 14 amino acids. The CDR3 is CASSVSAQGGGYTF. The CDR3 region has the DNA TGTGCCAGCAGCGTAAGTGCTCAAGGAGGTGGCTACACCTTC.

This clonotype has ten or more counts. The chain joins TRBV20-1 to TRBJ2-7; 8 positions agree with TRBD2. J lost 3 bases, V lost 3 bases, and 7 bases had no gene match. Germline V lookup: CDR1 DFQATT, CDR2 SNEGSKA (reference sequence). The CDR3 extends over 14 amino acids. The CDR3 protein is CSASDSGTDYEQYF. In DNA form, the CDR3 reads TGCAGTGCTAGTGATAGCGGGACGGACTACGAGCAGTACTTC.

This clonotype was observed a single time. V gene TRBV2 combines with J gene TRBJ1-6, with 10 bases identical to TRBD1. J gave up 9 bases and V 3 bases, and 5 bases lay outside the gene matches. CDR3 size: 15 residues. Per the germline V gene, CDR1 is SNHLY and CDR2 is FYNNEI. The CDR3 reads CASSDPTGGSSPLHF. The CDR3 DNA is TGTGCCAGCAGTGACCCGACAGGGGGCTCTTCACCCCTCCACTTT.

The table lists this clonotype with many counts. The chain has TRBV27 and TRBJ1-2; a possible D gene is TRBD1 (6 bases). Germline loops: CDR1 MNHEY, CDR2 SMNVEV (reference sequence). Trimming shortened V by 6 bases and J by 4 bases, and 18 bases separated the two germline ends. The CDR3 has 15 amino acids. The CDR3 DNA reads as TGTGCCAGCAGACTGAACAGGGACTGGGGCTATGGCTACACCTTC. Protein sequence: CASRLNRDWGYGYTF.

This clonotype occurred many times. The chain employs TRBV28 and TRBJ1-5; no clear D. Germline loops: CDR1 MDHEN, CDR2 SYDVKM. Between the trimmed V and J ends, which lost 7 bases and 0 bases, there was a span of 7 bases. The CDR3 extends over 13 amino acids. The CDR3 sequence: CASTADSNQPQHF. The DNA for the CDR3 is TGTGCCAGCACCGCAGATAGCAATCAGCCCCAGCATTTT.

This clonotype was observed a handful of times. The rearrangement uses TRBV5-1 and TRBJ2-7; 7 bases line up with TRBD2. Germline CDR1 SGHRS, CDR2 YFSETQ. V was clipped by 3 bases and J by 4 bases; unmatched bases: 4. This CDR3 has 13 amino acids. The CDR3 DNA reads TGCGCCAGCAGCTGGGGGACTAATTACGAGCAGTACTTC. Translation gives CASSWGTNYEQYF.

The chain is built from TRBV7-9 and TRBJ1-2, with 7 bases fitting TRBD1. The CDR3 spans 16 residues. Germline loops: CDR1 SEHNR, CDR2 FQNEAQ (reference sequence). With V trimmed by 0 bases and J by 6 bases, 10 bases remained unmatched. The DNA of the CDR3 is TGTGCCAGCAGCTTAGCTTCGGGGACAGTACCCAATGGCTACACCTTC. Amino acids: CASSLASGTVPNGYTF.

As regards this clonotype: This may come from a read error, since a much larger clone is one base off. CDR3 amino acids: CAKPGGENYGYTF. The CDR3, as DNA: TGTGCCAAACCAGGAGGTGAAAACTATGGCTACACCTTC. V usage is TRBV28 and J usage is TRBJ1-2; no clear D. CDR1 is MDHEN, CDR2 SYDVKM, per germline. There are 13 residues in the CDR3. Deletions cut 10 bases from V and 2 bases from J, with 14 bases between.

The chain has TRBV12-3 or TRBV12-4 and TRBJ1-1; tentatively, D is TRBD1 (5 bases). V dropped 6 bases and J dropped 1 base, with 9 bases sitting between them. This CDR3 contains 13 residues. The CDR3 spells CASRKTANTEAFF. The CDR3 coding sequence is TGTGCCAGCAGAAAGACAGCGAACACTGAAGCTTTCTTT.